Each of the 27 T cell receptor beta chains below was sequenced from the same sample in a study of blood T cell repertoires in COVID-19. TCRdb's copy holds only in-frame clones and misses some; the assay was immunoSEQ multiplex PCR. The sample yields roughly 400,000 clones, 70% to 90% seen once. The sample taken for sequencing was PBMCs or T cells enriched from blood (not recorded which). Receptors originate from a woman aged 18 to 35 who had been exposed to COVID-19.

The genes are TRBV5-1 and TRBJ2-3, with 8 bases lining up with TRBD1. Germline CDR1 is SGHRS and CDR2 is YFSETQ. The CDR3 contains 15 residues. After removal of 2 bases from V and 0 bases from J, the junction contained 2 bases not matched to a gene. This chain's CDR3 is CASSLTGGSTDTQYF. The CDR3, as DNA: TGCGCCAGCAGCTTAACAGGGGGAAGCACAGATACGCAGTATTTT.

This chain's CDR3 is CASSWPQGHEQYF. The CDR3 region has the DNA TGTGCCAGCAGCTGGCCCCAGGGGCACGAGCAGTACTTC. This chain uses TRBV5-4 with TRBJ2-7; tentatively, D is TRBD1 (6 bases). Trimming pared 3 bases from V and 5 bases from J, leaving 12 bases between. The CDR3 spans 13 residues. Germline V gene lookup returns CDR1 SGHNT and CDR2 YYREEE (reference sequence).

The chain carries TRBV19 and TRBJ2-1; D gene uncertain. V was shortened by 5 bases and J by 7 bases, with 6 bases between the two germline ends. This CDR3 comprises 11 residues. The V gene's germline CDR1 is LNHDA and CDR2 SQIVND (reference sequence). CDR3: CASSVTNEQFF. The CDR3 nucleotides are TGTGCCAGTAGTGTCACAAATGAGCAGTTCTTC.

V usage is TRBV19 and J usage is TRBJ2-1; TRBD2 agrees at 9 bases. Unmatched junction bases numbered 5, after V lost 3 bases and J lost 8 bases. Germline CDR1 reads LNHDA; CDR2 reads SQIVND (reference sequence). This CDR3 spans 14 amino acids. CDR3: CASSILAGNDEQFF. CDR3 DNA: TGTGCCAGTAGTATCCTAGCGGGGAATGATGAGCAGTTCTTC.

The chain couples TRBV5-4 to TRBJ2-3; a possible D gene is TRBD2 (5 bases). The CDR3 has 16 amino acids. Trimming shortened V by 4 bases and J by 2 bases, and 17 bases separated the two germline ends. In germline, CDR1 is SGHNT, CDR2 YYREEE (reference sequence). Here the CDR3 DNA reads TGTGCCAGCAGCATCGGAGGCCTCACCCACACAGATACGCAGTATTTT. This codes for CASSIGGLTHTDTQYF.

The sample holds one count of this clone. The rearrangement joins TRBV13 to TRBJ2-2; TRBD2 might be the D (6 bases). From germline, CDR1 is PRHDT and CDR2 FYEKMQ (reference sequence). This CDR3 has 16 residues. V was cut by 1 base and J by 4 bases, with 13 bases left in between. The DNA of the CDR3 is TGTGCCAGCAGCTTAGAGAGGGGAGGTAGCACCGGGGAGCTGTTTTTT. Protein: CASSLERGGSTGELFF.

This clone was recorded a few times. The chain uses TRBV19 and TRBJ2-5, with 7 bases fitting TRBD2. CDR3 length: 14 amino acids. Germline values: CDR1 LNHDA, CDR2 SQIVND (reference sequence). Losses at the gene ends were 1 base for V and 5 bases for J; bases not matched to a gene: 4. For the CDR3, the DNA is TGTGCCAGTAGTATAGGCGGGAGTCTGGAGACCCAGTACTTC. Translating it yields CASSIGGSLETQYF.

CDR3 residues: CASSQLAGGQETQYF. The CDR3 bases are TGTGCCAGCAGCCAACTAGCGGGGGGGCAAGAGACCCAGTACTTC. V gene TRBV4-2 combines with J gene TRBJ2-5; 12 nucleotides line up with TRBD2. V shed 2 bases, J shed 2 bases, and the junction held 0 bases outside the gene matches. Per the germline V gene, CDR1 is LGHNA and CDR2 is YNFKEQ. This CDR3 is built from 15 residues.

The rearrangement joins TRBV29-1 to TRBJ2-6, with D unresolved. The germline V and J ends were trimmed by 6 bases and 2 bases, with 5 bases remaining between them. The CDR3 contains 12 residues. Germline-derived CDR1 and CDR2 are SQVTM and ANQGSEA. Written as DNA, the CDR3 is TGCAGCGTATTCGCTGGGGCCAACGTCCTGACTTTC. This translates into CSVFAGANVLTF. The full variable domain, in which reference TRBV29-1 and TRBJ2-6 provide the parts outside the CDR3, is SAVISQKPSRDICQRGTSLTIQCQVDSQVTMMFWYRQQPGQSLTLIATANQGSEATYESGFVIDKFPISRPNLTFSTLTVSNMSPEDSSIYLCSVFAGANVLTFGAGSRLTVL.

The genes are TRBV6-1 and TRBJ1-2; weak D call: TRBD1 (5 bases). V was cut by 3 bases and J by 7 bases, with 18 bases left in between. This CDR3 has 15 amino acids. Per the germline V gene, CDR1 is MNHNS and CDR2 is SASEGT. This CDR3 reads CASSEAEVGASGYTF. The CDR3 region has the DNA TGTGCCAGCAGTGAGGCCGAGGTAGGGGCGAGTGGCTACACCTTC.

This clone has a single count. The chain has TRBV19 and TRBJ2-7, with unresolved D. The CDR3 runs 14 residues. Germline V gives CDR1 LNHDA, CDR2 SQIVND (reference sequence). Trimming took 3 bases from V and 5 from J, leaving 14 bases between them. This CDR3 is CASSIGTTLNEQYF. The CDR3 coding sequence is TGTGCCAGTAGTATCGGCACGACTTTAAACGAGCAGTACTTC.

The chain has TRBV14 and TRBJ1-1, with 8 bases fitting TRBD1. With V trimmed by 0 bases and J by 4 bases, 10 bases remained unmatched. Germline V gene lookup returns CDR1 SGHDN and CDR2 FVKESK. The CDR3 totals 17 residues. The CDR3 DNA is TGTGCCAGCAGCCAAGATCTCAGGACAGGGAGGGCCACTGAAGCTTTCTTT. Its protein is CASSQDLRTGRATEAFF.

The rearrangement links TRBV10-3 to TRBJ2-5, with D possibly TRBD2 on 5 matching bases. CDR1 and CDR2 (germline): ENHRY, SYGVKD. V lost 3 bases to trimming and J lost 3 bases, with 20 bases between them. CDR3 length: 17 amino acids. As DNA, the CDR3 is TGTGCCATCAGTGATAATAACGTGAGGGCTGGTAAAGAGACCCAGTACTTC. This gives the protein CAISDNNVRAGKETQYF.

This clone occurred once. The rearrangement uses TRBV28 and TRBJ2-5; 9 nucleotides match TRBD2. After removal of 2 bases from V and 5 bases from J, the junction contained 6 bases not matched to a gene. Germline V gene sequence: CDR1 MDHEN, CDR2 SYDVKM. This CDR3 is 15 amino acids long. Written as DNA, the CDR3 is TGTGCCAGCAGTTTAACTAGCGGGCCCTGGGAGACCCAGTACTTC. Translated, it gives CASSLTSGPWETQYF.

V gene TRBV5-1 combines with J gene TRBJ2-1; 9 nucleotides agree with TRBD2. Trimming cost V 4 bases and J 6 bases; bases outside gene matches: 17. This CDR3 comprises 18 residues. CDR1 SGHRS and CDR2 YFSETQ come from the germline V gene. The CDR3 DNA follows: TGCGCCAGCAGCAGAGGACCCGGGACTAGCATAATTCTCAATGAGCAGTTCTTC. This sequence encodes CASSRGPGTSIILNEQFF.

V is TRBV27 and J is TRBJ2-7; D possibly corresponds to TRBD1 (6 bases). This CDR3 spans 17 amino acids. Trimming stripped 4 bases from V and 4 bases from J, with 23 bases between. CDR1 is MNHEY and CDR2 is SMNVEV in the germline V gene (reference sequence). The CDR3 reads CASSSPNRRGHRYEQYF. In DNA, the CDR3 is TGTGCCAGCAGTTCTCCGAACCGCAGGGGACATAGGTACGAGCAGTACTTC.

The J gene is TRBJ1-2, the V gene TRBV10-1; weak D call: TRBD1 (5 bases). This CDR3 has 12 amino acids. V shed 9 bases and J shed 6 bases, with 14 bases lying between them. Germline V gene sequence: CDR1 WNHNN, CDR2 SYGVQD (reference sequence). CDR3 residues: CARSPTGDGYTF. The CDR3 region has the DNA TGCGCCAGGAGTCCCACGGGGGATGGCTACACCTTC.

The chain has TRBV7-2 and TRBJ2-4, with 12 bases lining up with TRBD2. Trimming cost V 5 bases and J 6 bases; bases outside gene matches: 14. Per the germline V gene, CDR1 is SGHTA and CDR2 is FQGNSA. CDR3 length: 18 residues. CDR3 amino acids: CASSQLWASGGGSNIQYF. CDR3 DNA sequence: TGTGCCAGCAGCCAGCTTTGGGCTAGCGGGGGGGGATCAAACATTCAGTACTTC.

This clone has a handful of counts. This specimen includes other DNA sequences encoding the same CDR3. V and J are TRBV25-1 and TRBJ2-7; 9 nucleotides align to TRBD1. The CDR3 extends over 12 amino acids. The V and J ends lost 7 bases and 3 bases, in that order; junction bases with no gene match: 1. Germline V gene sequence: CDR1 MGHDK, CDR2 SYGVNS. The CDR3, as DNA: TGTGCCAGCAAGGGACAGGGCTACGAGCAGTACTTC. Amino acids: CASKGQGYEQYF.

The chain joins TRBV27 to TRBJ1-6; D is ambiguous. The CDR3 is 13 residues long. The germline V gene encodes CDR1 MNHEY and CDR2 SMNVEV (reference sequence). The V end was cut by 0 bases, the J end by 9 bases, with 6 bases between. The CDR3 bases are TGTGCCAGCAGTTTATCTCCTACTTCACCCCTCCACTTT. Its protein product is CASSLSPTSPLHF.

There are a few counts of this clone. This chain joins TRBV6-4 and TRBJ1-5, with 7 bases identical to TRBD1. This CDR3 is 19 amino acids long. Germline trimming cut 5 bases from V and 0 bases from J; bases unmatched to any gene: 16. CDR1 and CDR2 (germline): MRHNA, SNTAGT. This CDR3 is CASSLAGTVDFYSNQPQHF. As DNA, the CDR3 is TGTGCCAGCAGTTTGGCCGGGACAGTTGATTTTTATAGCAATCAGCCCCAGCATTTT.

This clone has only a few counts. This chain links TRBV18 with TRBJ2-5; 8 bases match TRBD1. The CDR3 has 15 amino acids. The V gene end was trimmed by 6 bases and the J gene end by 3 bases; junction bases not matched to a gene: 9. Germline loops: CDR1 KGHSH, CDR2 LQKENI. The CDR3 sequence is CASSGSRGLKETQYF. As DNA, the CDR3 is TGTGCCAGCTCTGGGTCCAGGGGGCTCAAAGAGACCCAGTACTTC.

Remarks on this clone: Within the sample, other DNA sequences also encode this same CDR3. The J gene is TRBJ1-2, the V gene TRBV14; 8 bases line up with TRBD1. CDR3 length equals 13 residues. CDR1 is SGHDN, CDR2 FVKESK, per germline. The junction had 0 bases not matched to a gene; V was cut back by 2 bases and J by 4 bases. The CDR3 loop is CASSQTGGYGYTF. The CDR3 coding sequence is TGTGCCAGCAGCCAAACAGGGGGCTATGGCTACACCTTC.

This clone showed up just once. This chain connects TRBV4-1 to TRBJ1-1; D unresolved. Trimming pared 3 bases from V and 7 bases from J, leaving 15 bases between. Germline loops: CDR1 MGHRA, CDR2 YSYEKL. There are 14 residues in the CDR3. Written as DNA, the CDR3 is TGCGCCAGCAGCCAGGCGACGCTGGGCATTGAAGCTTTCTTT. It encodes CASSQATLGIEAFF.

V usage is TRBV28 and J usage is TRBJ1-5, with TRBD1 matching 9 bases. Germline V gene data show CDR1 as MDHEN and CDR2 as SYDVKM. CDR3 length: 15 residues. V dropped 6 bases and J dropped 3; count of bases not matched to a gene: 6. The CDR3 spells CASRLGTGFNQPQHF. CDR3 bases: TGTGCCAGCAGGTTGGGGACAGGGTTCAATCAGCCCCAGCATTTT.

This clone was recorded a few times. CDR3 DNA sequence: TGTGCCAGCAGCCAAGATTACGAAAAGTGGGAAGGGAGCTATGGCTACACCTTC. Its translation: CASSQDYEKWEGSYGYTF. The chain joins TRBV4-2 to TRBJ1-2; D gene ambiguous. CDR3 length equals 18 residues. Germline lookup yields CDR1 LGHNA and CDR2 YNFKEQ. Deletions cut 0 bases from V and 4 bases from J, with 21 bases between.

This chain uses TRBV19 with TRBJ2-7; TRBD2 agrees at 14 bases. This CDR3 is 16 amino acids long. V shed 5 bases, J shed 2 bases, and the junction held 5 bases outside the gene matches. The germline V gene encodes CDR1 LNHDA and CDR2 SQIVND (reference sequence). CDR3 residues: CASSAGLAGGTYEQYF. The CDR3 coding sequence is TGTGCCAGTAGTGCCGGACTAGCGGGGGGAACCTACGAGCAGTACTTC.